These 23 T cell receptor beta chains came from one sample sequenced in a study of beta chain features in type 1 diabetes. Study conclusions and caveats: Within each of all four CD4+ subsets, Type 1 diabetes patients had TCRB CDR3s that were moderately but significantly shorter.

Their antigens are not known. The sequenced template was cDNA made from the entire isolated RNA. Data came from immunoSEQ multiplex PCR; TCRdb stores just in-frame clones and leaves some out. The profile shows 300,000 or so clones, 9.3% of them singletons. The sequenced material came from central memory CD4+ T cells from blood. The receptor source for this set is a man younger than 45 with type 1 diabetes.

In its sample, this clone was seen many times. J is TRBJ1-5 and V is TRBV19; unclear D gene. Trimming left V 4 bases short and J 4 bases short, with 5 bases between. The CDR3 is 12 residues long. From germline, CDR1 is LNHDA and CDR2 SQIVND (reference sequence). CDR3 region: CASSKGNQPQHF. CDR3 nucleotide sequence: TGTGCCAGTAGTAAAGGGAATCAGCCCCAGCATTTT. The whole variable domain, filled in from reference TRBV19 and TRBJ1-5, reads DGGITQSPKYLFRKEGQNVTLSCEQNLNHDAMYWYRQDPGQGLRLIYYSQIVNDFQKGDIAEGYSVSREKKESFPLTVTSAQKNPTAFYLCASSKGNQPQHFGDGTRLSIL.

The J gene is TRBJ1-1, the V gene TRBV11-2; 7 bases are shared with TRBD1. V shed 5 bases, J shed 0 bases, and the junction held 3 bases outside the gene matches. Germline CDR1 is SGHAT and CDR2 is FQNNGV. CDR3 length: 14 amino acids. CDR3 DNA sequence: TGTGCCAGCAGCCCCGGGACAGTGAACACTGAAGCTTTCTTT. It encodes CASSPGTVNTEAFF.

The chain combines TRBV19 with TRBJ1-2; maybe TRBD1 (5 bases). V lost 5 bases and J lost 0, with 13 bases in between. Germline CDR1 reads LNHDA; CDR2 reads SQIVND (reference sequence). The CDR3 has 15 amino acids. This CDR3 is CASSPSGQPNYGYTF. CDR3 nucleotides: TGTGCCAGTAGTCCCTCTGGACAACCTAACTATGGCTACACCTTC.

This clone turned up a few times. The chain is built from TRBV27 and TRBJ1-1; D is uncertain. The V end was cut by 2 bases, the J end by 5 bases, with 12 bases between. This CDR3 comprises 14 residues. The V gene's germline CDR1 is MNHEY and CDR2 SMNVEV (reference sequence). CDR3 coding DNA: TGTGCCAGCAGTTTAGAGTGGAGGATGACTGAAGCTTTCTTT. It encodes CASSLEWRMTEAFF.

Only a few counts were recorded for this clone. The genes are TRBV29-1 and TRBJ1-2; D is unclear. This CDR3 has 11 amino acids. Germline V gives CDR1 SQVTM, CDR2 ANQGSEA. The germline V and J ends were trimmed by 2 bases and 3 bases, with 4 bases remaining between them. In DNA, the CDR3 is TGCAGCGTTGAATGGGACTATGGCTACACCTTC. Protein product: CSVEWDYGYTF.

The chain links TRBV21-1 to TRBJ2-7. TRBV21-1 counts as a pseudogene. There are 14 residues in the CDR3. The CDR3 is CASSLDRTRHEQYF. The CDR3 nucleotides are TGTGCCAGCAGCTTGGACAGGACTAGGCACGAGCAGTACTTC.

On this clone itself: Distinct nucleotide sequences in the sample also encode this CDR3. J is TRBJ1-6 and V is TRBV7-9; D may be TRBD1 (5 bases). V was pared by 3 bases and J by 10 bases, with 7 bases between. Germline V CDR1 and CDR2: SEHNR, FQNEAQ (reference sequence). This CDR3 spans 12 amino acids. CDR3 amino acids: CASSLGGSPLHF. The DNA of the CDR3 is TGTGCCAGCAGCTTGGGGGGATCACCCCTCCACTTT.

The CDR3 reads CASSLPGDGYTF. In nucleotides, the CDR3 is TGCGCCAGCAGCTTGCCAGGGGATGGCTACACCTTC. This sequence joins TRBV5-1 and TRBJ1-2, with D tentatively TRBD1 (6 bases). Germline values: CDR1 SGHRS, CDR2 YFSETQ. CDR3 length: 12 amino acids. The V and J ends lost 1 base and 6 bases respectively, with 7 bases between them.

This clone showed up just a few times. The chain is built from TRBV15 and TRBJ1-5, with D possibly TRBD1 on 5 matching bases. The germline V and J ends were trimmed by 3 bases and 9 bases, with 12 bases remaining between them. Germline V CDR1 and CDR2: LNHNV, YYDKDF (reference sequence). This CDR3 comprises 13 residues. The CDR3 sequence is CATSSGIGGPQHF. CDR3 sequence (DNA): TGTGCCACCAGCAGTGGGATCGGGGGGCCCCAGCATTTT.

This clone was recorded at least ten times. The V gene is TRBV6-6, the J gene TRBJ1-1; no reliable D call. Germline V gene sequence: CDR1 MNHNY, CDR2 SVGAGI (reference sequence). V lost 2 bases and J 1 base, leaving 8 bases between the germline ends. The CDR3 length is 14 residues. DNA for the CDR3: TGTGCCAGCAGTTACGGGCCCGAGAACACTGAAGCTTTCTTT. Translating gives CASSYGPENTEAFF.

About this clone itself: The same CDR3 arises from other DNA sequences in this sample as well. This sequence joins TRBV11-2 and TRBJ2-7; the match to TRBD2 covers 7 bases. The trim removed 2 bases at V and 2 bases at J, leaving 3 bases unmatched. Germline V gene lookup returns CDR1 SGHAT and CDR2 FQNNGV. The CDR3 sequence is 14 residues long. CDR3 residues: CASSLSSGTYEQYF. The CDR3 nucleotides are TGTGCCAGCAGCTTATCTAGCGGAACCTACGAGCAGTACTTC. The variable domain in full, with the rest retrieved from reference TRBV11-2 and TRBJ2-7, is EAGVAQSPRYKIIEKRQSVAFWCNPISGHATLYWYQQILGQGPKLLIQFQNNGVVDDSQLPKDRFSAERLKGVDSTLKIQPAKLEDSAVYLCASSLSSGTYEQYFGPGTRLTVT.

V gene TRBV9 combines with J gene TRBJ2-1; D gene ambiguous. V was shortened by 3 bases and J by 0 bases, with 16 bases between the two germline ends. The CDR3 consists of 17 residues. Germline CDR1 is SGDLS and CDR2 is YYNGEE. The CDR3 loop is CASSGRTPYASYNEQFF. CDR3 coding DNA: TGTGCCAGCAGCGGGCGGACCCCATACGCCTCCTACAATGAGCAGTTCTTC. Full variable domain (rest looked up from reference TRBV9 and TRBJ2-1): DSGVTQTPKHLITATGQRVTLRCSPRSGDLSVYWYQQSLDQGLQFLIQYYNGEERAKGNILERFSAQQFPDLHSELNLSSLELGDSALYFCASSGRTPYASYNEQFFGPGTRLTVL.

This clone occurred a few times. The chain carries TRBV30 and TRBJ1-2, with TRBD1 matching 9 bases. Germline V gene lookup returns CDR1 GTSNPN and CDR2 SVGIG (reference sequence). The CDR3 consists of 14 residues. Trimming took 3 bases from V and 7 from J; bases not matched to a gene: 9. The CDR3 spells CAWSLGQGVPGYTF. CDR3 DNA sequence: TGTGCCTGGAGCCTGGGACAGGGAGTCCCTGGCTACACCTTC.

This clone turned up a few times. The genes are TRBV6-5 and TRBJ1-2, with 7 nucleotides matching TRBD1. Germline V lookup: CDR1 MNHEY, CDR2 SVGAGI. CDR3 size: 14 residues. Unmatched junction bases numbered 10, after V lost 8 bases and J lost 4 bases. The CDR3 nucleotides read TGTGCCAGCGCCTTAGACAGGGACCTCTATGGCTACACCTTC. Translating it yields CASALDRDLYGYTF.

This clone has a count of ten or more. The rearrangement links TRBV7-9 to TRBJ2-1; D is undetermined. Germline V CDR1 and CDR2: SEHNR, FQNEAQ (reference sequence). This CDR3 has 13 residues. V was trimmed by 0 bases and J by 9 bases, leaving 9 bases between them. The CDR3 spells CASSLAGPGEQFF. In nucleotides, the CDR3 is TGTGCCAGCAGCTTAGCCGGACCAGGTGAGCAGTTCTTC.

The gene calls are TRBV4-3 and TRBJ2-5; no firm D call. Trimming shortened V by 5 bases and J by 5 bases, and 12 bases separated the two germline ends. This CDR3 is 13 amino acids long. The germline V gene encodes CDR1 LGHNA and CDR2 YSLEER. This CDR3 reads CASSFRPEETQYF. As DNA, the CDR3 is TGCGCCAGCAGCTTCAGGCCTGAGGAGACCCAGTACTTC.

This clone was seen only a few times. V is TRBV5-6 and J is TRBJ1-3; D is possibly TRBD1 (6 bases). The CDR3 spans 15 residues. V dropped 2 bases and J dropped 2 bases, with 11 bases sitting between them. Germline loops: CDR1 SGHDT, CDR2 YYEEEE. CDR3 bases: TGTGCCAGCAGCTTCGGGGGGGCTGCTGGAAACACCATATATTTT. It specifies CASSFGGAAGNTIYF.

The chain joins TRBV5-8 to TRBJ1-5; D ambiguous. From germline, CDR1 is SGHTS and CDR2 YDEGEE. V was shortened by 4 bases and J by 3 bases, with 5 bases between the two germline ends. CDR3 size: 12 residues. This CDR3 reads CASSRYNQPQHF. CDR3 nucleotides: TGTGCCAGCAGCCGGTACAATCAGCCCCAGCATTTT. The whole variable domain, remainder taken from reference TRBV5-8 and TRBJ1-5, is EAGVTQSPTHLIKTRGQQATLRCSPISGHTSVYWYQQALGLGLQFLLWYDEGEERNRGNFPPRFSGRQFPNYSSELNVNALELEDSALYLCASSRYNQPQHFGDGTRLSIL.

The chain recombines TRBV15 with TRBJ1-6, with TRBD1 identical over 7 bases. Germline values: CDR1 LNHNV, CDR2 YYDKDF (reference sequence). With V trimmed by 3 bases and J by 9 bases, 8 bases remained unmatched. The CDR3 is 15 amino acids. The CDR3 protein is CATSSEAGGTSPLHF. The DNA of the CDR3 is TGTGCCACCAGCAGTGAGGCAGGGGGGACTTCACCCCTCCACTTT.

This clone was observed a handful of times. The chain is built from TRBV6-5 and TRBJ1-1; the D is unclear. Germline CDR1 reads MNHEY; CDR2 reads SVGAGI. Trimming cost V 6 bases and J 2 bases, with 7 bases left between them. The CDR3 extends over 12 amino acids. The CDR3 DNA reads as TGTGCCAGCAGCCGAATTAACACTGAAGCTTTCTTT. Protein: CASSRINTEAFF.

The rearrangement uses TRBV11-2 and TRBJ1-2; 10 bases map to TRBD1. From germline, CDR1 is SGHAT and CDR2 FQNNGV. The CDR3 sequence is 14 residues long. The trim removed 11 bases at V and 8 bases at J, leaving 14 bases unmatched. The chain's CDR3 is CAGISGTGDGGYTF. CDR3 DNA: TGTGCCGGAATATCCGGGACAGGGGATGGAGGCTACACCTTC.

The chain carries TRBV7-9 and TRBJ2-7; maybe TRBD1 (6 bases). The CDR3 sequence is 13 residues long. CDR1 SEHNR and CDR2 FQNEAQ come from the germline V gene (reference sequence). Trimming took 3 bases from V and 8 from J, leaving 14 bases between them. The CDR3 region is CASSFPGDIQQYF. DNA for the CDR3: TGTGCCAGCAGCTTCCCAGGGGACATCCAGCAGTACTTC.

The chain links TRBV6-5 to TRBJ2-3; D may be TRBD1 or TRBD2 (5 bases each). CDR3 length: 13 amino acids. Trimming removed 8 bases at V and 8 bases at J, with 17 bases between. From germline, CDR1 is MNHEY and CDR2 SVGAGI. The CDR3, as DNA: TGTGCCAGCCCCGGATGGGACGGCGGTACGCAGTATTTT. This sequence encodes CASPGWDGGTQYF.